This T cell receptor beta chain was captured by sequencing in a study of T cell responses to AZD1222 COVID-19 vaccine. CDR3 size: 13 residues. V was trimmed by 0 bases and J by 9 bases, leaving 12 bases between them. Germline V CDR1 and CDR2: MNHEY, SVGAGI. Sequencing was performed with immunoSEQ multiplex PCR; in TCRdb, only in-frame clones are kept and a portion is missing. The table includes about 180,000 clones, around 90% detected once. The rearrangement links TRBV6-5 to TRBJ2-7; tentative D call: TRBD1 (5 bases). The sample consisted of peripheral blood, taken 28 days after the second AZD1222 dose. The receptor was isolated from an adult who received the AZD1222 COVID-19 vaccine. For the CDR3, the DNA is TGTGCCAGCAGTTACTCGGGCAGGGTGCCGCAGTACTTC. It specifies CASSYSGRVPQYF.